This entry describes one T cell receptor beta chain. The data belong to a study of blood T cell repertoires in COVID-19. Turning to the study itself: Nucleic acid was either cDNA or gDNA, and it came from T cells, B-cell-depleted T cells, or PBMCs.

CDR1 is MNHEY and CDR2 is SVGAGI in the germline V gene. CDR3 length equals 15 residues. Trimming pared 2 bases from V and 3 bases from J, leaving 14 bases between. As handled by the study authors: Counts of nucleated cells, estimated from reference gene primer amplification, were obtained. The method was immunoSEQ multiplex PCR; TCRdb's version includes in-frame clones alone and lacks a portion of them. The D gene and trimming were derived from the DNA, and the V and J assignments and clone size from that table. This repertoire shows approximately 53,000 clones, 81% found once; its top ten account for around 22%.

This rearrangement joins TRBV6-5 to TRBJ2-7, with D maybe TRBD1 (5 bases). The sequenced material came from peripheral blood. This receptor was obtained from a woman older than 75 with COVID-19, enrolled during active disease. As DNA, the CDR3 is TGTGCCAGCAGTTACGCGACTGGGGCGAGCTACGAGCAGTACTTC. Its protein is CASSYATGASYEQYF.